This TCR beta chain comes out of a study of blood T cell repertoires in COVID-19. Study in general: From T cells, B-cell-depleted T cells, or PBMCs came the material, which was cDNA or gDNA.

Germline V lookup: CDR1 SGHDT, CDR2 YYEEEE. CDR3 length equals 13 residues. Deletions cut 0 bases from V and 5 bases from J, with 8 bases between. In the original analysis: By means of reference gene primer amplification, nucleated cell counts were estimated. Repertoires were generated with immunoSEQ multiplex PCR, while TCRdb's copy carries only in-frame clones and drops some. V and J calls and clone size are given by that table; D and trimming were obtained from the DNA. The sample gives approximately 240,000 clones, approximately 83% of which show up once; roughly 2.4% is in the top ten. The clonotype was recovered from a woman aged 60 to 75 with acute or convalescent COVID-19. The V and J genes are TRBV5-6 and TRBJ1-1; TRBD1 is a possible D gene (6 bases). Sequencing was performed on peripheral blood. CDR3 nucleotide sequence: TGTGCCAGCAGCTTGGAAGGGGGTACTGAAGCTTTCTTT. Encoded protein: CASSLEGGTEAFF.